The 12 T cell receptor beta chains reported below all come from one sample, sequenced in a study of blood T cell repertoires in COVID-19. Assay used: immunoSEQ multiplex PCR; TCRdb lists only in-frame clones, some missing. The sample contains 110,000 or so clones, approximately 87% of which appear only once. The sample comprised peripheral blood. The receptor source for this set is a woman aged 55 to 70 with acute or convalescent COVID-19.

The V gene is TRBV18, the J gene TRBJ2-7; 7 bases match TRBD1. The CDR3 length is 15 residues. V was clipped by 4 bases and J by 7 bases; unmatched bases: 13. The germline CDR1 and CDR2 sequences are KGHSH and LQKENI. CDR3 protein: CASSRNTGASWEQYF. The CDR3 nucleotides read TGTGCCAGCTCACGAAATACAGGGGCCTCCTGGGAGCAGTACTTC.

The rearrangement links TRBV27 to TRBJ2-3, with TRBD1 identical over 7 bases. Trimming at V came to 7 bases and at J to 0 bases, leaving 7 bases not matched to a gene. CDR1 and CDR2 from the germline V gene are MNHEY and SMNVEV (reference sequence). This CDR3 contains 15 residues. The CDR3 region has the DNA TGTGCCAGCATCCTGACAGGGTCCAGCACAGATACGCAGTATTTT. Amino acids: CASILTGSSTDTQYF.

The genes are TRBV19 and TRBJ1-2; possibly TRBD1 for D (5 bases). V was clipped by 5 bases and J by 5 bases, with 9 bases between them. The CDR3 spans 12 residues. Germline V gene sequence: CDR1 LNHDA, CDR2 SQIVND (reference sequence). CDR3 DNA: TGTGCCAGTAGTGAACAGGAATATGGCTACACCTTC. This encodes CASSEQEYGYTF.

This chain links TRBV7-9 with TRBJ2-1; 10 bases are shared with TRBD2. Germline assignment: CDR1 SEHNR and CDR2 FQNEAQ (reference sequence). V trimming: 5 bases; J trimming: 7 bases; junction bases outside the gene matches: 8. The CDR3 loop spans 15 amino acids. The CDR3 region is CASSLTLAGVNEQFF. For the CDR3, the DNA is TGTGCCAGCAGCCTGACGCTAGCGGGGGTTAATGAGCAGTTCTTC. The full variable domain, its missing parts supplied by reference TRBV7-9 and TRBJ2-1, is DTGVSQNPRHKITKRGQNVTFRCDPISEHNRLYWYRQTLGQGPEFLTYFQNEAQLEKSRLLSDRFSAERPKGSFSTLEIQRTEQGDSAMYLCASSLTLAGVNEQFFGPGTRLTVL.

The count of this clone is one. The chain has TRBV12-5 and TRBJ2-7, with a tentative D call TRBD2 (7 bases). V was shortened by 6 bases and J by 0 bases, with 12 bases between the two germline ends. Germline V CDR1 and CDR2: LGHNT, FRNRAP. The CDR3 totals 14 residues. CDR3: CASGRGGGSYEQYF. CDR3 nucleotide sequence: TGTGCTAGTGGCCGAGGGGGGGGCTCCTACGAGCAGTACTTC.

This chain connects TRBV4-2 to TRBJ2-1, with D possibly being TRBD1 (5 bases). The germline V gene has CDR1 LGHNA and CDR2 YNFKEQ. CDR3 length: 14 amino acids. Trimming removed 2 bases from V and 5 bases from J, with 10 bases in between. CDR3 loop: CASSQFQGNNEQFF. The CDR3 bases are TGTGCCAGCAGCCAATTCCAGGGAAACAATGAGCAGTTCTTC.

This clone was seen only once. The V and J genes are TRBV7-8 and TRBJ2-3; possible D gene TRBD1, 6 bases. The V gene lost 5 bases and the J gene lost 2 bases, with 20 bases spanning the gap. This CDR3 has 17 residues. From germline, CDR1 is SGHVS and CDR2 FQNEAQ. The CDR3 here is CASSLRGGGVSTDTQYF. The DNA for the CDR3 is TGTGCCAGCAGCCTTAGAGGGGGTGGGGTCTCCACAGATACGCAGTATTTT.

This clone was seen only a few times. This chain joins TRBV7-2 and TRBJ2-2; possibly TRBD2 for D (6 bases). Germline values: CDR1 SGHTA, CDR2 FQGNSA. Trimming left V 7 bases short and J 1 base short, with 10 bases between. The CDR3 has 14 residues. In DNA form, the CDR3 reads TGTGCCAGCACGAGAGCGGGGAACACCGGGGAGCTGTTTTTT. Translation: CASTRAGNTGELFF.

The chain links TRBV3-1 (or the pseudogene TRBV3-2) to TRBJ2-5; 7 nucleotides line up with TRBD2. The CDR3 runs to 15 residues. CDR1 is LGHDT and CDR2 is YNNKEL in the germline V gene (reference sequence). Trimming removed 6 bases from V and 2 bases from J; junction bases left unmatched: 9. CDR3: CASSRWDGGQETQYF. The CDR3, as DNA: TGTGCCAGCAGTCGCTGGGACGGGGGGCAAGAGACCCAGTACTTC.

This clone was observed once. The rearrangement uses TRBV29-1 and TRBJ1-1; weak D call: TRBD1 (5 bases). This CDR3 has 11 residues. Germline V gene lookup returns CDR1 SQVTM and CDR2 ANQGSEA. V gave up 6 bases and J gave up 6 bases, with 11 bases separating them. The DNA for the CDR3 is TGCAGCGTCGCTGGGGGGGCTGAAGCTTTCTTT. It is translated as CSVAGGAEAFF.

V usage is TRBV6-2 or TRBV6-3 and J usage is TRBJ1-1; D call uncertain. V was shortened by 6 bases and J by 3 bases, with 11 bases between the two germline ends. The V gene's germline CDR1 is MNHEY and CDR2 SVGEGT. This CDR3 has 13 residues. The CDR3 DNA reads TGTGCCAGCAGCCCGGCGGACTACACTGAAGCTTTCTTT. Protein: CASSPADYTEAFF.

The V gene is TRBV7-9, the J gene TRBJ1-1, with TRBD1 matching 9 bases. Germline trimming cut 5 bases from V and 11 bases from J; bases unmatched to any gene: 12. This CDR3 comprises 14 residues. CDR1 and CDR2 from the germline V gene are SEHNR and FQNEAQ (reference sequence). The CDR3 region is CASSHLRTGEGAFF. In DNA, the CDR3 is TGTGCCAGCAGCCACCTCCGGACAGGGGAAGGTGCTTTCTTT.